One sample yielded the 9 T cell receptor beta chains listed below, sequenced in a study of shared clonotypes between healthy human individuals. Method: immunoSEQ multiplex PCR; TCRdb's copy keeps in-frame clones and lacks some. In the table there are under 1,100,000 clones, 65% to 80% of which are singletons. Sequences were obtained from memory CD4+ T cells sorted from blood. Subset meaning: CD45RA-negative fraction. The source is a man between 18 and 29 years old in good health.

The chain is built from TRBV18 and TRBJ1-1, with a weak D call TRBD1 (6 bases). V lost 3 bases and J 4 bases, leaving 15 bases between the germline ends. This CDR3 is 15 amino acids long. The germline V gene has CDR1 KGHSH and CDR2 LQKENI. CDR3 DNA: TGTGCCAGCTCACCTCCCACAGGGCCGGCCACTGAAGCTTTCTTT. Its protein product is CASSPPTGPATEAFF.

The CDR3: CASSYGQVYEQYF. The DNA of the CDR3 is TGTGCCAGCAGTTACGGTCAGGTCTACGAGCAGTACTTC. The chain links TRBV6-6 to TRBJ2-7; D unclear. V lost 2 bases, J lost 3 bases, and 8 bases lay in between. There are 13 residues in the CDR3. Looked up from germline, CDR1 is MNHNY and CDR2 is SVGAGI (reference sequence).

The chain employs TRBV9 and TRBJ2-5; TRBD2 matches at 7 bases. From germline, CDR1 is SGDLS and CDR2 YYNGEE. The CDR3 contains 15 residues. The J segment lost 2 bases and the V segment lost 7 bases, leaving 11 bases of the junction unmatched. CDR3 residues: CASSASGGYQETQYF. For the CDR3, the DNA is TGTGCCAGCTCCGCTTCCGGGGGGTATCAAGAGACCCAGTACTTC. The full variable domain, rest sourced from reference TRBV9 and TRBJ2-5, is DSGVTQTPKHLITATGQRVTLRCSPRSGDLSVYWYQQSLDQGLQFLIQYYNGEERAKGNILERFSAQQFPDLHSELNLSSLELGDSALYFCASSASGGYQETQYFGPGTRLLVL.

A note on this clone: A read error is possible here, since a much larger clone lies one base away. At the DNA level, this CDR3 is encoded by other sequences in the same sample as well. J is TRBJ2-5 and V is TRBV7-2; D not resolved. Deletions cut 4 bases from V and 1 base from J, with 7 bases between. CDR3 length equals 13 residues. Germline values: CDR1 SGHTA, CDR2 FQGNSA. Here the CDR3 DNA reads TGTGCCAGCAGCTCCCGGGTCCAAGAGACCCAGTACTTC. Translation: CASSSRVQETQYF.

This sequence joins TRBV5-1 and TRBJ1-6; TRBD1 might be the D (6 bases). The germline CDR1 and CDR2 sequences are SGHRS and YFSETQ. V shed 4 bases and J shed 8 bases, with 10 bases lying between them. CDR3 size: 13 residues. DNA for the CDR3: TGCGCCAGCAGCCACAGGGATTATTCACCCCTCCACTTT. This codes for CASSHRDYSPLHF.

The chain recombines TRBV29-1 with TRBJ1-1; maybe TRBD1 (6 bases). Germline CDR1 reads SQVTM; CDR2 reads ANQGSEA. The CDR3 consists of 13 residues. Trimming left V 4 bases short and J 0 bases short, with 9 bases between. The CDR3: CSVAGQMNTEAFF. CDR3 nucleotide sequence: TGCAGCGTTGCGGGACAAATGAACACTGAAGCTTTCTTT.

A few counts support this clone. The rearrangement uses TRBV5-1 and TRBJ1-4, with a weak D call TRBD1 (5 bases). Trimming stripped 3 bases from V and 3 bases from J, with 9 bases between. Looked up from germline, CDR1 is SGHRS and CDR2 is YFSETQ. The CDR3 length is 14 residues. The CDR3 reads CASSWMGANEKLFF. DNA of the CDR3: TGCGCCAGCAGCTGGATGGGGGCTAATGAAAAACTGTTTTTT.

The CDR3 coding sequence is TGCGCCAGCAGCGTACGGATCGCCCCCACCTACGAGCAGTACTTC. Translated, it gives CASSVRIAPTYEQYF. V is TRBV5-1 and J is TRBJ2-7; D call uncertain. The CDR3 runs 15 residues. Germline V gene sequence: CDR1 SGHRS, CDR2 YFSETQ. Trimming took off 4 bases at V and 2 bases at J, with 16 bases between the two ends.

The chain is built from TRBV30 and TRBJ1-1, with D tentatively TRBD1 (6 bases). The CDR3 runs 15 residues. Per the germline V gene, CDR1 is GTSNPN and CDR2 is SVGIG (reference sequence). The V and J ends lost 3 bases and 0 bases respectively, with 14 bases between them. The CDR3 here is CAWSRQGTMNTEAFF. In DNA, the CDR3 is TGTGCCTGGAGCCGGCAGGGGACTATGAACACTGAAGCTTTCTTT.